The clone carrying this T cell receptor (beta chain) was counted ten times or more. This entry is derived from a study of beta chain features in type 1 diabetes. Expressed TCRB transcripts were sequenced because the entire RNA isolate underwent reverse transcription. TCRdb's copy holds only in-frame clones and misses some; the assay was immunoSEQ multiplex PCR. The sample shows approximately 170,000 clones, just over 9% of them seen only once. Germline V gene sequence: CDR1 SGHDT, CDR2 YYEEEE. The V segment lost 4 bases and the J segment 2 bases; nucleotides outside the gene matches: 3. The CDR3 has 14 residues.

What was sequenced was central memory CD4+ T cells from blood. The V and J genes are TRBV5-6 and TRBJ2-7, with TRBD1 matching 10 bases. This receptor was taken from a young woman in good health. The CDR3 DNA reads TGTGCCAGCAGCCGGGGACAGGGGACCTACGAGCAGTACTTC. Its protein product is CASSRGQGTYEQYF.